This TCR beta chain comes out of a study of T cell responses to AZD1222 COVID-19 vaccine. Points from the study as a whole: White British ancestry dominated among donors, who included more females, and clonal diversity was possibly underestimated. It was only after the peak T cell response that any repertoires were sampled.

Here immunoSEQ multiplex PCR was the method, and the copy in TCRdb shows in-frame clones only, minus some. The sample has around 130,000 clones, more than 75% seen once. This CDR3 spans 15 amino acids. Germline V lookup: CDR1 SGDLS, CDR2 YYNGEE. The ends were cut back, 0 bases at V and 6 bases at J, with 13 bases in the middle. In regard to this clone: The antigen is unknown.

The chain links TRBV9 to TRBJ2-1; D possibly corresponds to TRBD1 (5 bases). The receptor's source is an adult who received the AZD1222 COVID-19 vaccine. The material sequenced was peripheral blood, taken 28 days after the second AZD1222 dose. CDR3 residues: CASSVEGVSTNEQFF. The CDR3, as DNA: TGTGCCAGCAGCGTAGAAGGGGTTTCTACCAATGAGCAGTTCTTC.